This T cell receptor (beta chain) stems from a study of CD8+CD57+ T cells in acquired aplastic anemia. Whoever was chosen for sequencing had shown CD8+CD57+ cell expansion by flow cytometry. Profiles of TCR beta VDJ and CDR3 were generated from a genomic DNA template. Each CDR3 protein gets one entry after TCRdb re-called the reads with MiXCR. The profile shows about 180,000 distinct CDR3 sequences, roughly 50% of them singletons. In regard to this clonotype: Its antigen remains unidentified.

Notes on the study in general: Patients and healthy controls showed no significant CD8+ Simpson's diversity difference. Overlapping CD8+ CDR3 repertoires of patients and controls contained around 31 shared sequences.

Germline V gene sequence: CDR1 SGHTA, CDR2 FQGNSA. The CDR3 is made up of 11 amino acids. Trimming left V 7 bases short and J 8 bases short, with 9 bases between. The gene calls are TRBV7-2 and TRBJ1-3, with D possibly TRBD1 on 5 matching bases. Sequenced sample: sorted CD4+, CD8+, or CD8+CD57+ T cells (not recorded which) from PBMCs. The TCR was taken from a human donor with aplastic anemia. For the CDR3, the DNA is TGTGCCAGCACCCTAGGGGACACCATATATTTT. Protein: CASTLGDTIYF. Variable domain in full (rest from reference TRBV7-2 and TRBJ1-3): GAGVSQSPSNKVTEKGKDVELRCDPISGHTALYWYRQSLGQGLEFLIYFQGNSAPDKSGLPSDRFSAERTGGSVSTLTIQRTQQEDSAVYLCASTLGDTIYFGEGSWLTVV.